The T cell receptor (beta chain) described here comes from a study of early T cells in non-severe SARS-CoV-2 infection. In the study overall: Chains from this unsorted whole-blood bulk RNA could not be paired.

This clonotype was counted at least ten times. Unique molecular identifier tags were affixed to discrete cDNA molecules. TCRdb used MiXCR to reprocess the 5' RACE reads, holding one entry per CDR3 protein. This sample has about 50,000 distinct CDR3 sequences; 13% occur once, and the top ten carry roughly a tenth. Material for sequencing was whole blood. The receptor was derived from an adult who was a healthcare worker with PCR-confirmed SARS-CoV-2 infection or an uninfected control (not recorded which).

The CDR3 sequence is CSAVAQAGELFF. The CDR3, as DNA: TGCAGTGCCGTAGCGCAGGCCGGGGAGCTGTTTTTT. The V gene is TRBV20-1, the J gene TRBJ2-2, with D perhaps TRBD2 (5 bases). Germline CDR1 and CDR2: DFQATT and SNEGSKA (reference sequence). Trimming removed 6 bases at V and 6 bases at J, with 11 bases between. The CDR3 has 12 residues.